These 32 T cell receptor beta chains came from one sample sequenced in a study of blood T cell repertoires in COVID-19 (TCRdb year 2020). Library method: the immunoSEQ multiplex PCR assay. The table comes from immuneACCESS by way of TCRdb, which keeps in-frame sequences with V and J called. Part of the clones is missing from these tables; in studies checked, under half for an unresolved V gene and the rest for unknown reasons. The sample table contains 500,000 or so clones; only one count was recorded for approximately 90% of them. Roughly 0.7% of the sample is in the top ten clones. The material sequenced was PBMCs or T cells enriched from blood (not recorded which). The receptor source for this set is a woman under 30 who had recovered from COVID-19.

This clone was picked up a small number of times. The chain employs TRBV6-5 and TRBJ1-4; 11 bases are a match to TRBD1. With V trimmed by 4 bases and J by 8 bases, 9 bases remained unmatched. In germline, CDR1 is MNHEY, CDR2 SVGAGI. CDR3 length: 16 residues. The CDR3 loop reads CASSLWTGTGGEKLFF. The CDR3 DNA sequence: TGTGCCAGCAGTTTATGGACCGGGACAGGGGGAGAAAAACTGTTTTTT.

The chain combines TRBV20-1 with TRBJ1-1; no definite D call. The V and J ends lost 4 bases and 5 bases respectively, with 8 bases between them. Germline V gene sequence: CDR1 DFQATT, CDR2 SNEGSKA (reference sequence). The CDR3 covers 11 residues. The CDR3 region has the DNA TGCAGTGCTACAGTGCAGACTGAAGCTTTCTTT. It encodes CSATVQTEAFF.

The CDR3 region is CASSGGQGLQSGYTF. CDR3 DNA: TGTGCCAGCAGCGGTGGACAGGGACTCCAAAGTGGCTACACCTTC. The genes are TRBV9 and TRBJ1-2, with 8 positions matching TRBD1. CDR1 is SGDLS, CDR2 YYNGEE, per germline. Unmatched junction bases numbered 11, after V lost 3 bases and J lost 7 bases. The CDR3 extends over 15 amino acids. The whole variable domain, remainder taken from reference TRBV9 and TRBJ1-2, is DSGVTQTPKHLITATGQRVTLRCSPRSGDLSVYWYQQSLDQGLQFLIQYYNGEERAKGNILERFSAQQFPDLHSELNLSSLELGDSALYFCASSGGQGLQSGYTFGSGTRLTVV.

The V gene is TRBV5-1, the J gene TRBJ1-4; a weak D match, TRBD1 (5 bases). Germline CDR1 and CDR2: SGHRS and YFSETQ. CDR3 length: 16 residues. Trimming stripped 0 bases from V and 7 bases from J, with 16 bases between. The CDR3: CASSLVAGGTGEKLFF. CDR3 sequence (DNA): TGCGCCAGCAGCTTGGTTGCGGGCGGGACGGGTGAAAAACTGTTTTTT.

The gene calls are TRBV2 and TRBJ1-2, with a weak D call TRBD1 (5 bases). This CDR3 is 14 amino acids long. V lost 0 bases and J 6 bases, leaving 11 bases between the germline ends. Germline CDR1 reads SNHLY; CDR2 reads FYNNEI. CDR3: CASSEAQGGNGYTF. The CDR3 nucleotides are TGTGCCAGCAGTGAAGCGCAGGGAGGAAATGGCTACACCTTC.

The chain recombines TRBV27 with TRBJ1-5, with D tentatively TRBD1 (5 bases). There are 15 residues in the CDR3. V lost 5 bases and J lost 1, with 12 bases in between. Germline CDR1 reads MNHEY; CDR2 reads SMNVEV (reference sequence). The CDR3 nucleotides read TGTGCCAGCAGTCCCGGGGGACGGAGCAATCAGCCCCAGCATTTT. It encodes CASSPGGRSNQPQHF.

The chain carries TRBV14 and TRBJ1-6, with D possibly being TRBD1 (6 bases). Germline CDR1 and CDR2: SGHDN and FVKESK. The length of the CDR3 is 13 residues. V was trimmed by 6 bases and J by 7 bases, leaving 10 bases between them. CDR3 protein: CASRGQGNSPLHF. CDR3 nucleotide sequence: TGTGCCAGCAGAGGTCAGGGGAATTCACCCCTCCACTTT.

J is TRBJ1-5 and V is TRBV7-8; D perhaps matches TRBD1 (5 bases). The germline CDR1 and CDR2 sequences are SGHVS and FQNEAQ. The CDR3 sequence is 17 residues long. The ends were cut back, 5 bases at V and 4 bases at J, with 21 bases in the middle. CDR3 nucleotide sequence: TGTGCCAGCAGCCCCATCTTGGGGCCGATGTGGAATCAGCCCCAGCATTTT. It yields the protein CASSPILGPMWNQPQHF.

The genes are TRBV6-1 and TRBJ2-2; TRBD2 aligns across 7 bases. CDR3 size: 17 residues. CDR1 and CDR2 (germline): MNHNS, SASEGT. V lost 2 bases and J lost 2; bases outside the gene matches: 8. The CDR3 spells CASSEFSGTTNTGELFF. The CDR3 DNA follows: TGTGCCAGCAGTGAATTTTCCGGGACTACCAACACCGGGGAGCTGTTTTTT.

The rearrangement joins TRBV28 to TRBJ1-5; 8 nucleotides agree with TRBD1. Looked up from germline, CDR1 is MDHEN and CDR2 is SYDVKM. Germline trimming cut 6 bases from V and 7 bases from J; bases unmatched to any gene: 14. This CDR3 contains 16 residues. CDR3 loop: CASSSDREVLRQPQHF. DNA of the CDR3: TGTGCCAGCAGCTCGGACAGGGAGGTTCTCCGACAGCCCCAGCATTTT. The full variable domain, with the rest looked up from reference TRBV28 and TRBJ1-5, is DVKVTQSSRYLVKRTGEKVFLECVQDMDHENMFWYRQDPGLGLRLIYFSYDVKMKEKGDIPEGYSVSREKKERFSLILESASTNQTSMYLCASSSDREVLRQPQHFGDGTRLSIL.

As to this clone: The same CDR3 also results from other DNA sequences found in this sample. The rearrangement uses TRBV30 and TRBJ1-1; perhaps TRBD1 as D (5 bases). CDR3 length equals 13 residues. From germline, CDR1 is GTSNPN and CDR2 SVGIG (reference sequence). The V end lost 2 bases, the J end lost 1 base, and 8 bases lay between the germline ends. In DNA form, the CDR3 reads TGTGCCTGGAGTACCCAGGGGAACACTGAAGCTTTCTTT. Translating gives CAWSTQGNTEAFF.

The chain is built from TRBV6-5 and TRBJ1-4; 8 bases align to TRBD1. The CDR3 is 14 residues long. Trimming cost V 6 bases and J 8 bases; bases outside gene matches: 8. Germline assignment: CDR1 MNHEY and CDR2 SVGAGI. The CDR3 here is CASSKQGEGEKLFF. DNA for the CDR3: TGTGCCAGCAGCAAACAGGGGGAAGGCGAAAAACTGTTTTTT.

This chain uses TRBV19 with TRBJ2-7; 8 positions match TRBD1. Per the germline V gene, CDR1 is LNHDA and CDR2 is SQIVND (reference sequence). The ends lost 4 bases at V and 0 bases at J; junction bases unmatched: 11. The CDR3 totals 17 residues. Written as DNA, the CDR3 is TGTGCCAGTAGTACCCCCCGTGGGACAGGTAACTCCTACGAGCAGTACTTC. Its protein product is CASSTPRGTGNSYEQYF.

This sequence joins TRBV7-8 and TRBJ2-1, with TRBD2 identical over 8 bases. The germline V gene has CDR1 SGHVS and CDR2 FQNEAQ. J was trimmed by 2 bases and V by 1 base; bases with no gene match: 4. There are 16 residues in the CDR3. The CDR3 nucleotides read TGTGCCAGCAGCTTAGGATCGGGGGGGACCTACAATGAGCAGTTCTTC. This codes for CASSLGSGGTYNEQFF.

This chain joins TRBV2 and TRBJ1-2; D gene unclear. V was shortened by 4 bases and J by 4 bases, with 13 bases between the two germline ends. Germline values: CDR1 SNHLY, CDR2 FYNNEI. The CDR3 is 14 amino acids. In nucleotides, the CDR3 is TGTGCCAGCAGTGTACCTTATGAGAGCTATGGCTACACCTTC. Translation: CASSVPYESYGYTF.

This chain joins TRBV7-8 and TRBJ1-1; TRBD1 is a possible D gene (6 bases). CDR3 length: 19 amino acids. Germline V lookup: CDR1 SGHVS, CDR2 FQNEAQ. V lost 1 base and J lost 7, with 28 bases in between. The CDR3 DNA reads TGTGCCAGCAGCTTAGAATTCGCCGGCGCAGGGGCCCTCCCCAGTGAAGCTTTCTTT. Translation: CASSLEFAGAGALPSEAFF.

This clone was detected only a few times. This CDR3 reads CATSRGGELANYGYTF. In DNA, the CDR3 is TGTGCCACCAGCAGGGGGGGGGAGCTAGCCAACTATGGCTACACCTTC. The chain uses TRBV15 and TRBJ1-2; D might be TRBD1 (5 bases). From germline, CDR1 is LNHNV and CDR2 YYDKDF (reference sequence). The ends were cut back, 3 bases at V and 2 bases at J, with 16 bases in the middle. This CDR3 region has 16 residues. Full variable domain (missing parts from reference TRBV15 and TRBJ1-2): DAMVIQNPRYQVTQFGKPVTLSCSQTLNHNVMYWYQQKSSQAPKLLFHYYDKDFNNEADTPDNFQSRRPNTSFCFLDIRSPGLGDTAMYLCATSRGGELANYGYTFGSGTRLTVV.

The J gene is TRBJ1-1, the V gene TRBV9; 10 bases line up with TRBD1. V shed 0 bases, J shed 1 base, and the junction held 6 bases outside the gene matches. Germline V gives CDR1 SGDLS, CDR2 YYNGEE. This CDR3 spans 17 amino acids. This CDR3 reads CASSVDGTGDQNTEAFF. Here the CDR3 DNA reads TGTGCCAGCAGCGTAGATGGGACAGGGGATCAGAACACTGAAGCTTTCTTT. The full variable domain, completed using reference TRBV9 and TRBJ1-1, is DSGVTQTPKHLITATGQRVTLRCSPRSGDLSVYWYQQSLDQGLQFLIQYYNGEERAKGNILERFSAQQFPDLHSELNLSSLELGDSALYFCASSVDGTGDQNTEAFFGQGTRLTVV.

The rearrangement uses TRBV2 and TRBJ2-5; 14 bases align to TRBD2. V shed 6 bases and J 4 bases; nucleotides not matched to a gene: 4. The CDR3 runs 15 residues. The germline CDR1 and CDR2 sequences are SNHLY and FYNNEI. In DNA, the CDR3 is TGTGCCAGCAGCCCCGGACTAGCGGGAGGAGAGACCCAGTACTTC. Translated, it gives CASSPGLAGGETQYF.

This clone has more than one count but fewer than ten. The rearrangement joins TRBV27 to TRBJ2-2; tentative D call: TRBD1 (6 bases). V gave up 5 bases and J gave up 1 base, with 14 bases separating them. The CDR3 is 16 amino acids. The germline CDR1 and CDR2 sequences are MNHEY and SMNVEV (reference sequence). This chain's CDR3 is CASSPPGTLNTGELFF. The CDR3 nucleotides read TGTGCCAGCAGTCCCCCCGGGACATTGAACACCGGGGAGCTGTTTTTT.

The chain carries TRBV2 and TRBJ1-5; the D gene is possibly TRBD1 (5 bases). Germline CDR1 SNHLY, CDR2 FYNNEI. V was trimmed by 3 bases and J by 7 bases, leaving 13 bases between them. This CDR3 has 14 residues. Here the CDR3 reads CASSEVAEGQPQHF. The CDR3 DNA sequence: TGTGCCAGCAGTGAGGTCGCGGAGGGGCAGCCCCAGCATTTT.

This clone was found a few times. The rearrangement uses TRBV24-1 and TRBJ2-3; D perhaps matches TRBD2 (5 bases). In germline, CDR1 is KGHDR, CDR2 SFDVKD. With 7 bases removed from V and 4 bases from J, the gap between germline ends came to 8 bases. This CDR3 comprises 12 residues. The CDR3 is CATSAGADTQYF. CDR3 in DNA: TGTGCCACCAGCGCCGGGGCAGATACGCAGTATTTT.

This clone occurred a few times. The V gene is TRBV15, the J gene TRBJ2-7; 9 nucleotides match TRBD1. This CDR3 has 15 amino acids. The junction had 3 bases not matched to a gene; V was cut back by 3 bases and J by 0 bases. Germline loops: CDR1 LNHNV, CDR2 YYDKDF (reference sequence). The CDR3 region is CATSSETGGSYEQYF. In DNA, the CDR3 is TGTGCCACCAGCAGTGAGACAGGGGGCTCCTACGAGCAGTACTTC.

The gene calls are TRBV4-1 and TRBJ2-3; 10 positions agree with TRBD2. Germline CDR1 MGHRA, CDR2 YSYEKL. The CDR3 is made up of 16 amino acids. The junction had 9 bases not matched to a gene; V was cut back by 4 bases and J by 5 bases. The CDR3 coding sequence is TGCGCCAGCAGCCGCCTAGGACTAGCGGTTTTAGATACGCAGTATTTT. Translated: CASSRLGLAVLDTQYF.

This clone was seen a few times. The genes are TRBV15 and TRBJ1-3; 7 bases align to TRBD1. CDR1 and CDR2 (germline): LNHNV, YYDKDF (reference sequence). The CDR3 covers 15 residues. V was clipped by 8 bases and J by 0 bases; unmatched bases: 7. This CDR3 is CATAYRQGSGNTIYF. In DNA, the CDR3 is TGTGCCACCGCTTACCGACAGGGCTCTGGAAACACCATATATTTT.

The CDR3 here is CASRATTNEKLFF. The CDR3 bases are TGTGCCAGTAGGGCAACAACTAATGAAAAACTGTTTTTT. This chain joins TRBV19 and TRBJ1-4; D uncertain. CDR1 and CDR2 (germline): LNHDA, SQIVND (reference sequence). Deletions cut 6 bases from V and 0 bases from J, with 5 bases between. The CDR3 contains 13 residues.

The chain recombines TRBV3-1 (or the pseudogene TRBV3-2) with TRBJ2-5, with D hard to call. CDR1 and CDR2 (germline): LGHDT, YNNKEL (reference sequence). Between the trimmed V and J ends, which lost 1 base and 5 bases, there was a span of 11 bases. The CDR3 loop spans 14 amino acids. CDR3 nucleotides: TGTGCCAGCAGCCAAGTGTTATCAGCGGAGACCCAGTACTTC. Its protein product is CASSQVLSAETQYF.

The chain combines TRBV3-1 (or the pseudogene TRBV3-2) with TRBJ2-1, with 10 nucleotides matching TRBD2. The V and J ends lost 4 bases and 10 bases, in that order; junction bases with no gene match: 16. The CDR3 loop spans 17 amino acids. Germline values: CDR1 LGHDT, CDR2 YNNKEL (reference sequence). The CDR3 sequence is CASSPSVSGGSRGEQFF. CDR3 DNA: TGTGCCAGCAGCCCCTCGGTTAGCGGGGGGAGTCGAGGCGAGCAGTTCTTC.

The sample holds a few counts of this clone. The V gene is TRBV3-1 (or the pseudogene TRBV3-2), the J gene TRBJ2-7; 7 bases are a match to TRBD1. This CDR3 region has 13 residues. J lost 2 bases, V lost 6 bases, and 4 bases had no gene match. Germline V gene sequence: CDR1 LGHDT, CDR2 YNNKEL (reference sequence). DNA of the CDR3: TGTGCCAGCAGACAGGGGACGGCCTACGAGCAGTACTTC. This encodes CASRQGTAYEQYF.

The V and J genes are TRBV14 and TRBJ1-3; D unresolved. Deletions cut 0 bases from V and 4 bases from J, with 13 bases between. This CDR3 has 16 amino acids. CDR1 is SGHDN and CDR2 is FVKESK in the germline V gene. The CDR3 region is CASSQERRLGGNTIYF. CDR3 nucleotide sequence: TGTGCCAGCAGCCAAGAACGAAGGCTCGGGGGAAACACCATATATTTT.

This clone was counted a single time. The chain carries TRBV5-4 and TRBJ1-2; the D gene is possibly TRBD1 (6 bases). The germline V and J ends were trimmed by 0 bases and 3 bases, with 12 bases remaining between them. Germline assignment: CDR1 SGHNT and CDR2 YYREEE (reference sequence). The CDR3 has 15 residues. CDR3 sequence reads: CASSLGGGFDYGYTF. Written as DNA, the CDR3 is TGTGCCAGCAGCTTGGGAGGGGGATTTGACTATGGCTACACCTTC. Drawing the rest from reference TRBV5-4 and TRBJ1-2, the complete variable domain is ETGVTQSPTHLIKTRGQQVTLRCSSQSGHNTVSWYQQALGQGPQFIFQYYREEENGRGNFPPRFSGLQFPNYSSELNVNALELDDSALYLCASSLGGGFDYGYTFGSGTRLTVV.

The CDR3 DNA follows: TGCGCCACAGGACAGGGTATAACCGGGGAGCTGTTTTTT. Encoded protein: CATGQGITGELFF. The rearrangement uses TRBV10-1 and TRBJ2-2, with TRBD1 matching 8 bases. Losses at the gene ends were 10 bases for V and 5 bases for J; bases not matched to a gene: 6. The V gene's germline CDR1 is WNHNN and CDR2 SYGVQD (reference sequence). CDR3 size: 13 residues.